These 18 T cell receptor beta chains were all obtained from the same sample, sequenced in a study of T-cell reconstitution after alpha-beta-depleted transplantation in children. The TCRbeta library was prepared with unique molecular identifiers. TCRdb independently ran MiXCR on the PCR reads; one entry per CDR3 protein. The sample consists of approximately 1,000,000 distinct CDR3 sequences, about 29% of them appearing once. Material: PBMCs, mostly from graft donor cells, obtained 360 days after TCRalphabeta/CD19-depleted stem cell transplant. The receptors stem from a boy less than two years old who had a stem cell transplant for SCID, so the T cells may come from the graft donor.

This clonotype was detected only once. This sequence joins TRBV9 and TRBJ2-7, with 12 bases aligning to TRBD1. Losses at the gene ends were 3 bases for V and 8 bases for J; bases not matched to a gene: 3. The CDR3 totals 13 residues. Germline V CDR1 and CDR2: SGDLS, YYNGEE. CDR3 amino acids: CASSEGTGGKQYF. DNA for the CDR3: TGTGCCAGCAGCGAGGGGACAGGGGGCAAGCAGTACTTC.

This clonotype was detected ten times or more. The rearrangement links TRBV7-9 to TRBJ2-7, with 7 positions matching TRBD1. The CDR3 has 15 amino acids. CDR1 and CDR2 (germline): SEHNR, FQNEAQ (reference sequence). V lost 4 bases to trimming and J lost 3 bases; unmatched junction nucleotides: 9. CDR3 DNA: TGTGCCAGCAGCTCTGGGACAGCCCTCCTCTACGAGCAGTACTTC. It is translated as CASSSGTALLYEQYF.

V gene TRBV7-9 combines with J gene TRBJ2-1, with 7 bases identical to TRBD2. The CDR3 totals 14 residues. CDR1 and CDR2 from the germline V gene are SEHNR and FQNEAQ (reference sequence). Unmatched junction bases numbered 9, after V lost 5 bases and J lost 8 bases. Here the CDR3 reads CASSPPGGVDEQFF. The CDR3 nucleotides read TGTGCCAGCAGCCCCCCTGGGGGGGTGGATGAGCAGTTCTTC.

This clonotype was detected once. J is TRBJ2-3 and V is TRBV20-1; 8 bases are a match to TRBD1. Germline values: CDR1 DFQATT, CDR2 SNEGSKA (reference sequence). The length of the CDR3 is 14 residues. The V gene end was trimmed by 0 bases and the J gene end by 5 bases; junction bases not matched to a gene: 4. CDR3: CSARDYRGLDTQYF. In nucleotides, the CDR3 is TGCAGTGCTAGAGATTACAGGGGGTTAGATACGCAGTATTTT.

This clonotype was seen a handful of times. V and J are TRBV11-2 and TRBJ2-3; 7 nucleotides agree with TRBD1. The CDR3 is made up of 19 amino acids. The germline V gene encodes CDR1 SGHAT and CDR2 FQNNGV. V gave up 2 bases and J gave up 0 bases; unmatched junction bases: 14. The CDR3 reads CASSLSPGQGERSTDTQYF. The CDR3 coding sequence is TGTGCCAGCAGCTTAAGCCCGGGGCAGGGGGAGAGGAGCACAGATACGCAGTATTTT.

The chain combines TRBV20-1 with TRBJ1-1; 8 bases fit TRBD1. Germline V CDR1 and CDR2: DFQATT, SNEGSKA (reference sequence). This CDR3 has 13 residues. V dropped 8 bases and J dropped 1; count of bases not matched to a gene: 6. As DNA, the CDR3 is TGCAGTCCGAGACAGGGGAAGAACACTGAAGCTTTCTTT. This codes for CSPRQGKNTEAFF.

CDR3 coding DNA: TGCGCCAGCAGCCAAGGGCGCCGGGACAGGGGGCAAGAGACCCAGTACTTC. Amino acids: CASSQGRRDRGQETQYF. The V call is TRBV4-1, the J call TRBJ2-5; 11 nucleotides align to TRBD1. V lost 1 base and J lost 2; bases outside the gene matches: 6. The CDR3 has 17 residues. Germline V gene sequence: CDR1 MGHRA, CDR2 YSYEKL.

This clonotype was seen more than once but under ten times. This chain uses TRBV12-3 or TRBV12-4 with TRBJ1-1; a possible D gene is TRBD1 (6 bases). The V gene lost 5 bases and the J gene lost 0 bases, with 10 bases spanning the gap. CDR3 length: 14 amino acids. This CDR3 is CASSPWTVNTEAFF. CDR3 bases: TGTGCCAGCAGTCCCTGGACAGTGAACACTGAAGCTTTCTTT.

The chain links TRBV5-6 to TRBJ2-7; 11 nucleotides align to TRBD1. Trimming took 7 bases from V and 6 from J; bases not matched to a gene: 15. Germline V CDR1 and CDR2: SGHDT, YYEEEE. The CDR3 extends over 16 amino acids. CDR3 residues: CASLVTAGTGGLEQYF. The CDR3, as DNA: TGTGCCAGCCTAGTGACCGCCGGGACAGGGGGACTCGAGCAGTACTTC.

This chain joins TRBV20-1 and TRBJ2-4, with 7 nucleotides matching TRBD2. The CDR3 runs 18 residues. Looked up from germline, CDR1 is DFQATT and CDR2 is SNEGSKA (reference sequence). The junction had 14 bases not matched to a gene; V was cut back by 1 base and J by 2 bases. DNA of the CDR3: TGCAGTGCTAGAGCAATTACTCGTTGGCGGGGGTCCAAAAACATTCAGTACTTC. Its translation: CSARAITRWRGSKNIQYF.

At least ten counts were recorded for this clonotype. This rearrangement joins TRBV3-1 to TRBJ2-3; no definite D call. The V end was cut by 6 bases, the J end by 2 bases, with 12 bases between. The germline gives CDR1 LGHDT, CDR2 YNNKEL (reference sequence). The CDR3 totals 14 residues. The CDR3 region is CASSLGPPTDTQYF. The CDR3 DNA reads TGTGCCAGCAGTCTCGGACCCCCCACAGATACGCAGTATTTT.

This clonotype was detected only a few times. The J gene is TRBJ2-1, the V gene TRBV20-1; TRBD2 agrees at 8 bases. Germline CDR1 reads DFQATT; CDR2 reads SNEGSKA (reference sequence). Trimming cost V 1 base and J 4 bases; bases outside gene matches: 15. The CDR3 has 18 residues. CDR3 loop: CSARGLGSGGTKYNEQFF. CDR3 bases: TGCAGTGCTAGAGGGTTGGGAAGCGGGGGAACCAAATACAATGAGCAGTTCTTC.

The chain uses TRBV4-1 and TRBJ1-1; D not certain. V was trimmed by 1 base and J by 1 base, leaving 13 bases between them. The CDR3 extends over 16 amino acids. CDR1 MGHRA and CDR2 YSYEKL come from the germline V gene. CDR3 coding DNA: TGCGCCAGCAGCCAAGTGACCGAATTGCGGAACACTGAAGCTTTCTTT. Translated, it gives CASSQVTELRNTEAFF.

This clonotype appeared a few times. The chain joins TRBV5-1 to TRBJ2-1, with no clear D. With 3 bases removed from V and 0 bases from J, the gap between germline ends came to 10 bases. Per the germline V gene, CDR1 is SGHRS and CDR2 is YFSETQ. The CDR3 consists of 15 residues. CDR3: CASSWTPSSYNEQFF. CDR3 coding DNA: TGCGCCAGCAGCTGGACCCCGAGCTCCTACAATGAGCAGTTCTTC.

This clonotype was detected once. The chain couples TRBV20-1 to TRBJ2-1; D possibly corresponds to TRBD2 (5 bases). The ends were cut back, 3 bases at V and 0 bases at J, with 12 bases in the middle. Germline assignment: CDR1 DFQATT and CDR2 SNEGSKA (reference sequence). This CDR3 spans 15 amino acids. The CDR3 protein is CSARSRLHSYNEQFF. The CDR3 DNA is TGCAGTGCTAGGTCTCGACTACACTCCTACAATGAGCAGTTCTTC.

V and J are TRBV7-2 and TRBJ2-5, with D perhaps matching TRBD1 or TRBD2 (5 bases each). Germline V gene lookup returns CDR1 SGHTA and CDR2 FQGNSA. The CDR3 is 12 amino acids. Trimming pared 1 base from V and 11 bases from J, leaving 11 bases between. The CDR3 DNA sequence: TGTGCCAGCAGCTTAGGACCGGGGCCGCAGTACTTC. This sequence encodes CASSLGPGPQYF.

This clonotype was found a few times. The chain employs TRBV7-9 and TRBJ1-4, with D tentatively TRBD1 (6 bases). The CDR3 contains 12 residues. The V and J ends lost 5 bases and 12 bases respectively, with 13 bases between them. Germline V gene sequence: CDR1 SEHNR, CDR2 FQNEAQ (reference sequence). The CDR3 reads CASSTQGVELFF. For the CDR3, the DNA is TGTGCCAGCAGCACACAGGGCGTAGAACTGTTTTTT.

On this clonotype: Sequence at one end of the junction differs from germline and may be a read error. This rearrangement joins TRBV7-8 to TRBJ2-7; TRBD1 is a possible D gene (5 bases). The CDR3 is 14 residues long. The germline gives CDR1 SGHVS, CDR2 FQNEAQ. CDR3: CASSLGSVGAVLLF. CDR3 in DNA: TGTGCCAGCAGCTTAGGGTCCGTTGGGGCAGTCCTTCTCTTC.